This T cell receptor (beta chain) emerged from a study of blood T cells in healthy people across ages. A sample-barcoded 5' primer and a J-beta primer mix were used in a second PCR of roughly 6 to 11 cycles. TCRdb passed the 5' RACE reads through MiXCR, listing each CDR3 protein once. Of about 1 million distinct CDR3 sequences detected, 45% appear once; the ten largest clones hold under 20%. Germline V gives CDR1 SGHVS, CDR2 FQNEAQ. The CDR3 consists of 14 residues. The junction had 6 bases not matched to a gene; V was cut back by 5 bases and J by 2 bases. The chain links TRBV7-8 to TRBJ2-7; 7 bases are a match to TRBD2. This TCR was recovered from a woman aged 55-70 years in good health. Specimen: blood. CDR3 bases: TGTGCCAGCAGCCCCCGGACTAGTCCCTACGAGCAGTACTTC. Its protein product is CASSPRTSPYEQYF. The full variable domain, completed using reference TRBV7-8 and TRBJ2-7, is GAGVSQSPRYKVAKRGQDVALRCDPISGHVSLFWYQQALGQGPEFLTYFQNEAQLDKSGLPSDRFFAERPEGSVSTLKIQRTQQEDSAVYLCASSPRTSPYEQYFGPGTRLTVT.